This is a list of T cell receptor beta chains from one sample in a study of breast tumors, draining lymph nodes, adjacent tissues. TCRdb re-called the multiplex PCR reads with MiXCR, one entry per CDR3 protein. Of some 38,000 distinct CDR3 sequences in the sample, 35% to 40% are singletons; the top ten hold under 13%. Specimen: breast tumor tissue. All receptors derive from a female donor with breast cancer. Some clones in this sample may be carry-over from other donors' samples. The conserved cysteine and the conserved F or W are not part of the CDR3 here.

TRBJ2-3 | TRBV5-1 | ASRILTGESDTQY
TRBJ2-3 | TRBV20-1 | SASTSTDTQY
TRBJ2-3 | TRBV2 | ASSDSGRATDTQY
. | TRBV20-1 | SARKREFEQY
TRBJ2-7 | TRBV7-6 | ASSLSPAYEQY
TRBJ2-1 | TRBV2 | ASSETSGVYNEQF
TRBJ1-5 | TRBV6-1 | ASRNSENQPQH
TRBJ2-7 | TRBV20-1 | SARLGGERIEQY
TRBJ1-1 | TRBV20-1 | SARASGGVNTEAF
TRBJ2-7 | TRBV7-8 | ASSTKIAGVAHLLAYEQY
TRBJ1-2 | TRBV9 | ASSVGQGRYGYT
TRBJ2-4 | TRBV20-1 | SARGLAGGAKNIQY
TRBJ2-1 | TRBV15 | ATSRVSGGPDEQF
TRBJ2-1 | TRBV20-1 | SARAHSGYNEQF
TRBJ2-7 | TRBV20-1 | SARGDRGYEQY
TRBJ1-3 | TRBV6-6 | ASSDGGSGNTIY
TRBJ2-2 | TRBV5-1 | ASSPGGGDTGELF
TRBJ1-3 | TRBV4-1 | ASSQGPAGNTIY
TRBJ1-6 | TRBV7-6 | ASSLGERNSPLH
TRBJ2-3 | TRBV5-1 | ASTTTSGADTQY
TRBJ2-4 | TRBV6-7 | ASSRFNRVGFKNIQY
TRBJ2-5 | TRBV4-1 | ASSQGTRGGTQY
TRBJ2-1 | TRBV30 | AWSRAPWGNEQF
TRBJ2-1 | TRBV12-3/TRBV12-4 | ASTPSGATYNEQF
TRBJ2-1 | TRBV30 | AWSLQGQGEQF
TRBJ2-6 | TRBV7-6 | ASSLVGASGANVLT
TRBJ2-1 | TRBV7-9 | ASSLIGASSYNEQF
TRBJ2-3 | TRBV11-3 | ASSLRSTDTQY
TRBJ2-7 | TRBV20-1 | SARDGGGRGGYEQY
TRBJ2-5 | TRBV28 | ASTPAGVQETQY
TRBJ1-4 | TRBV14 | TSSQSDRVTEKLF
TRBJ2-7 | TRBV4-3 | ASSQDRDRQY
TRBJ2-3 | TRBV12-3/TRBV12-4 | ASSLTSGAGADTQY
TRBJ1-4 | TRBV7-8 | ASSPQMNEKLF
TRBJ2-3 | TRBV10-3 | AIGGAGASTDTQY
TRBJ2-5 | TRBV6-2/TRBV6-3 | ASRPRQGYQETQY
TRBJ1-4 | TRBV9 | ASSPNDNNEKLF
TRBJ2-7 | TRBV29-1 | SVRKREEHEQY
TRBJ2-5 | TRBV29-1 | SVRTGGGETQY
TRBJ2-2 | TRBV7-2 | ASSLDRGSATGELF
TRBJ2-7 | TRBV20-1 | SARDTQAGYEQY
TRBJ1-4 | TRBV6-5 | ASRPDRGREKLF
TRBJ2-7 | TRBV28 | ASSLSGMGYEQY
TRBJ2-7 | TRBV4-1 | ASSQARSDSYEQY
TRBJ1-5 | TRBV28 | ASSFRGPGNQPQH
TRBJ2-2 | TRBV6-5 | ASRTRGDTGELF
TRBJ2-3 | TRBV5-5 | ASRRTGSTDTQY
TRBJ2-7 | TRBV20-1 | SAKGGVDEQY
TRBJ1-1 | TRBV20-1 | SAPRGGGREAF
TRBJ2-1 | TRBV4-2 | ASSQGSGRGDNEQF
TRBJ2-5 | TRBV20-1 | SARVGGGVGETQY
TRBJ2-7 | TRBV19 | ASSMSRGYEQY
TRBJ2-1 | TRBV11-2 | ASSSGLASNEQF
TRBJ2-5 | TRBV28 | ASSSPRVDQETQY
TRBJ1-2 | TRBV5-4 | ASSHQGTSYGYT